Listed below are T cell receptor beta chains from one sample, sequenced in a study of blood T cell repertoires in COVID-19. TCRdb's table, derived via immunoSEQ multiplex PCR, lists solely in-frame clones and lacks some. The table has 200,000 to 250,000 clones, around 86% seen once. Sample: peripheral blood. The receptors derive from a man aged 55 to 70 who had recovered from COVID-19. The CDR3 runs from the conserved cysteine through the conserved F or W. A D gene is named only where the DNA matches it firmly. Size is stated for part of the rows, as once, few or many counts, or as a class when the clone is expanded.

TRBD1	TRBV2	TRBJ1-5	NA	TGTGCCAGCAGTGGGGGACAGGGGGTCGGCGGCAATCAGCCCCAGCATTTT	CASSGGQGVGGNQPQHF
TRBD1	TRBV9	TRBJ1-2	NA	TGTGCCAGCGCCAGGGACAGGGTGGAATATGGCTACACCTTC	CASARDRVEYGYTF
TRBD2	TRBV3-1/TRBV3-2	TRBJ2-2	NA	TGTGCCAGCAGCTCTCCCCGGGCGGGGGGTCTCGGGGAGCTGTTTTTT	CASSSPRAGGLGELFF
NA	TRBV18	TRBJ1-1	NA	TGTGCCAGCTCACCATTTGGTCAGTACACTGAAGCTTTCTTT	CASSPFGQYTEAFF
NA	TRBV27	TRBJ2-7	NA	TGTGCCAGCGGGACACCAATATCCTACGAGCAGTACTTC	CASGTPISYEQYF
TRBD1	TRBV4-2	TRBJ2-7	NA	TGTGCCAGCAGCCAGGAAAACAGGGGAACCCACGAGCAGTACTTC	CASSQENRGTHEQYF
NA	TRBV4-1	TRBJ2-4	NA	TGCGCCAGCAGCCAAGATAACAGGTGGCCCAAAAACATTCAGTACTTC	CASSQDNRWPKNIQYF
TRBD1	TRBV9	TRBJ1-3	NA	TGTGCCAGCAGCCCCCGAGGACAGGGCGTTGGAAACACCATATATTTT	CASSPRGQGVGNTIYF
TRBD2	TRBV11-3	TRBJ2-1	NA	TGTGCCAGCAGCCCGCGGGGGGGCTTTGAGCAGTTCTTC	CASSPRGGFEQFF
TRBD1	TRBV19	TRBJ1-2	NA	TGTGCCAGTAGACGGACAGGGGAGGGGATTAACTATGGCTACACCTTC	CASRRTGEGINYGYTF
NA	TRBV11-3	TRBJ2-2	NA	TGTGCCAGCACCCTTAGGGGCACCGGGGAGCTGTTTTTT	CASTLRGTGELFF
TRBD2	TRBV3-1/TRBV3-2	TRBJ2-7	NA	TGTGCCAGCCAGACAGCGGGGATCTACGAGCAGTACTTC	CASQTAGIYEQYF
TRBD1	TRBV2	TRBJ2-7	NA	TGTGCCAGCAGTGTCGGACAGGGGATAAACGAGCAGTACTTC	CASSVGQGINEQYF
NA	TRBV19	TRBJ2-2	NA	TGTGCCAGTAGTACCCGAAAGGGGGACACCGGGGAGCTGTTTTTT	CASSTRKGDTGELFF
NA	TRBV18	TRBJ2-5	NA	TGTGCCAGCTCACCAGGCCGGCCCGAGAGGGAGACCCAGTACTTC	CASSPGRPERETQYF
NA	TRBV5-6	TRBJ2-3	NA	TGTGCCAGCAGCCCGGGACTTGTTCGAGATACGCAGTATTTT	CASSPGLVRDTQYF
NA	TRBV7-2	TRBJ1-3	once	TGTGCCAGCAGCTTGAACCGGGGATCGAGAAACACCATATATTTT	CASSLNRGSRNTIYF
NA	TRBV7-9	TRBJ1-1	once	TGTGCCAGCAGCCGAAAACAGAACACTGAAGCTTTCTTT	CASSRKQNTEAFF
TRBD1	TRBV11-2	TRBJ2-5	few	TGTGCCAGCAGCTTAGATCGGACAGGGCGGGGAGAGACCCAGTACTTC	CASSLDRTGRGETQYF
TRBD2	TRBV12-5	TRBJ2-3	NA	TGTGCTAGCTCCAGCGGGAGTGGCGCAGATACGCAGTATTTT	CASSSGSGADTQYF
TRBD2	TRBV6-2/TRBV6-3	TRBJ2-7	NA	TGTGCCAGCACCCCACGGCCTCAGGGCGGGAGTGGCTACGAGCAGTACTTC	CASTPRPQGGSGYEQYF
NA	TRBV2	TRBJ1-5	NA	TGTGCCAGCAGTCCAACAGGGTCGCGACAGCCCCAGCATTTT	CASSPTGSRQPQHF
NA	TRBV25-1	TRBJ1-6	NA	TGTGCCAGCAGCCGGGACTCCCCTAATTCACCCCTCCACTTT	CASSRDSPNSPLHF
TRBD2	TRBV3-1/TRBV3-2	TRBJ2-5	NA	TGTGCCAGCAGATTACTAGCGAACCATCCCGAGACCCAGTACTTC	CASRLLANHPETQYF
TRBD2	TRBV5-4	TRBJ2-5	NA	TGTGCCAGCAGCGTATCTAGCGGCCCAGAGACCCAGTACTTC	CASSVSSGPETQYF
NA	TRBV5-6	TRBJ1-3	once	TGTGCCAGCAGCTTGGCTCCTAGCTCTGGAAACACCATATATTTT	CASSLAPSSGNTIYF
NA	TRBV19	TRBJ1-1	NA	TGTGCCAGTGGTAGGATTATCGAACAGGGAAACACTGAAGCTTTCTTT	CASGRIIEQGNTEAFF
NA	TRBV19	TRBJ1-1	NA	TGTGCCAGTAGTATTAGGAGAGAGAACACTGAAGCTTTCTTT	CASSIRRENTEAFF
NA	TRBV5-1	TRBJ2-1	NA	TGCGCCAGCAGCTTGGCGGCGGGGCCGTTATACAATGAGCAGTTCTTC	CASSLAAGPLYNEQFF
TRBD2	TRBV4-1	TRBJ2-2	NA	TGCGCCAGCAGCCAAGCCCCTAGCGGGGGAGTTATCGGGGAGCTGTTTTTT	CASSQAPSGGVIGELFF
NA	TRBV7-9	TRBJ2-5	NA	TGTGCCAGCAGCGTTACAGGGATAGAGACCCAGTACTTC	CASSVTGIETQYF
TRBD1	TRBV28	TRBJ1-1	NA	TGTGCCAGCAGAATTCCGACAGGGGGCAAAACTGAAGCTTTCTTT	CASRIPTGGKTEAFF
NA	TRBV19	TRBJ2-6	few	TGTGCCACCAGCCCAGGGAGGAAGGGCTCTGGGGCCAACGTCCTGACTTTC	CATSPGRKGSGANVLTF
TRBD2	TRBV6-1	TRBJ2-7	NA	TGTGCCAGCAGTGGTCCCGCTAGCGGGGCGACGTACGAGCAGTACTTC	CASSGPASGATYEQYF
NA	TRBV12-3/TRBV12-4	TRBJ1-3	NA	TGTGCCAGCAGTTCCCGACAGAAAAATTACTTT	CASSSRQKNYF
TRBD1	TRBV11-3	TRBJ1-2	NA	TGTGCCAGCAGCTTAGATGGACAGGGCTATGGCTACACCTTC	CASSLDGQGYGYTF
TRBD1	TRBV5-4	TRBJ1-6	few	TGTGCCAGCAGCAGGTGGACAGGGGGTGAGGATTCACCCCTCCACTTT	CASSRWTGGEDSPLHF